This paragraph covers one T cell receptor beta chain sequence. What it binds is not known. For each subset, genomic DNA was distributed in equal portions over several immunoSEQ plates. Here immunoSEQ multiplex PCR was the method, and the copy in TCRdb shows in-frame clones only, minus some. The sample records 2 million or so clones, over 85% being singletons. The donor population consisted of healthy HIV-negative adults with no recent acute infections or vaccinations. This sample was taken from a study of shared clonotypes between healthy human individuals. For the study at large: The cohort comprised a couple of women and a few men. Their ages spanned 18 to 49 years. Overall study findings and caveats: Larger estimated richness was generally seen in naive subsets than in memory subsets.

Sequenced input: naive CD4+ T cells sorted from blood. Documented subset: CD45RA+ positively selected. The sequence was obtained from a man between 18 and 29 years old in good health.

The CDR3 loop reads CASRTGGGAGTEAFF. CDR3 nucleotides: TGTGCCAGCAGAACCGGGGGGGGCGCCGGCACTGAAGCTTTCTTT. The chain links TRBV25-1 to TRBJ1-1; the D gene is possibly TRBD1 (6 bases). Germline CDR1 reads MGHDK; CDR2 reads SYGVNS. V lost 6 bases and J lost 4, with 18 bases in between. The CDR3 contains 15 residues.